Relative to its sample, the clone carrying this T cell receptor (beta chain) is medium-sized (0.01 to 0.1%). The sample is drawn from a study of molecular identifiers for immune sequencing clone quantification. TCRdb ran MiXCR on the PCR reads and lists one entry per CDR3 protein. This repertoire shows about 36,000 distinct CDR3 sequences, around 18% found once; its top ten account for less than 8.5%. Sorting defined naive CD8 T cells as CD8+CD4-CCR7+CD45RA+. The germline V gene encodes CDR1 SGHRS and CDR2 YFSETQ. Trimming took 5 bases from V and 4 from J; bases not matched to a gene: 6. The CDR3 sequence is 14 residues long.

This chain connects TRBV5-1 to TRBJ2-7; 10 positions agree with TRBD2. The specimen sequenced was naive CD8+ T cells from blood, with Jurkat cell RNA spiked in. Subset defined: FACS-sorted CD8+CD4-CCR7+CD45RA+ naive T cells. The TCR was taken from a human donor in good health. Some libraries in this study had Jurkat cell RNA spiked in. DNA of the CDR3: TGCGCCAGCAGACCAACTAGCGGGACATACGAGCAGTACTTC. This gives the protein CASRPTSGTYEQYF.